This TCR beta chain comes out of a study of cytomegalovirus exposure and HLA in healthy donors. Study-wide results and caveats: It has been reported that TCR beta sequences accurately predicted the HLA-A and HLA-B alleles of most subjects. Most TCR sequences proved rare, with some public TCRs found in many donors. Near-uniform donor sequencing depth was presumed by presence/absence analyses. Common viral pathogens seemed, in a later analysis, to connect with several of the most significant clusters.

60 Vbeta and 13 Jbeta primers were used in PCR. Generated by immunoSEQ multiplex PCR, the TCRdb table keeps only in-frame clones and is missing some. The table shows about 220,000 clones, with roughly 87% occurring only once. Worth noting for this clone: Its antigen is currently unknown.

This CDR3 has 16 amino acids. Trimming took 1 base from V and 0 from J, leaving 9 bases between them. Germline loops: CDR1 MNHEY, CDR2 SMNVEV (reference sequence). Sequencing input: PBMCs. This receptor was obtained from a man between 40 and 49 years old in good health and CMV-seropositive. The chain combines TRBV27 with TRBJ1-4; D is unclear. Written as DNA, the CDR3 is TGTGCCAGCAGTTTATTACCAGGTTCAACTAATGAAAAACTGTTTTTT. This sequence encodes CASSLLPGSTNEKLFF.